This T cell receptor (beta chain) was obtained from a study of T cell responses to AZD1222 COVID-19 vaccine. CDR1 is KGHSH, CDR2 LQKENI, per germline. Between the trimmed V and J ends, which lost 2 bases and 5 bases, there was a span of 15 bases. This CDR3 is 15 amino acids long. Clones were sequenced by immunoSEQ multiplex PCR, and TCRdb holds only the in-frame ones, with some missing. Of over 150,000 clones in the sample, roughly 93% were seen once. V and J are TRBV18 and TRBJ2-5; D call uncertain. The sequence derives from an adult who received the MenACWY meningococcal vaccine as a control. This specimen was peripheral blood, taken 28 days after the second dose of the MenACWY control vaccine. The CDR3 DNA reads TGTGCCAGCTCACCAGGCTCGCTATCCCCCGAGACCCAGTACTTC. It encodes CASSPGSLSPETQYF.